This T cell receptor (beta chain) emerged from a study of blood T cell repertoires in COVID-19. Looking at the study overall: COVID-19 samples collected from the United States, Italy and Spain covered acute and convalescent phases. PBMCs, B-cell-depleted T cells, or T cells were the source of the cDNA or gDNA that made up the material.

With 4 bases removed from V and 3 bases from J, the gap between germline ends came to 11 bases. The CDR3 sequence is 14 residues long. In germline, CDR1 is SGHTA, CDR2 FQGTGA. In the source study's methods: By means of reference gene primer amplification, nucleated cell counts were estimated. TCRdb's copy holds only in-frame clones and misses some; the assay was immunoSEQ multiplex PCR. V and J calls and clone size come straight from that table; D and trimming were deduced from the DNA. The profile shows hundreds of thousands of clones, over 75% of them singletons. The sequenced sample was peripheral blood. The TCR was taken from a human donor in a cohort sampled during active COVID-19. V usage is TRBV7-3 and J usage is TRBJ2-3, with no clear D. The CDR3 is CASSSDGFTDTQYF. CDR3 sequence (DNA): TGTGCCAGCAGCTCTGACGGGTTTACAGATACGCAGTATTTT.